This T cell receptor beta chain was documented in a study of T cell repertoires in cytomegalovirus infection. Across the whole study: HLA-B-restricted CMV epitopes that are well studied, plus recently identified HLA-C-restricted ones, were used by the study. Public TCR beta signatures provided an indication of both CMV infection and a matching HLA type.

General study points: The study found HLA-C-restricted CMV-specific TCR beta clonotypes dominating the ex vivo response. Identification of carriers of CMV plus the relevant HLA was achieved through cumulative public TCR beta family frequency.

TCRdb re-called the reads through MiXCR, storing one row per CDR3 protein. The sample carries 640,000 or so distinct CDR3 sequences, around 32% recorded once. As concerns this clonotype: The antigen is undetermined.

Germline CDR1 and CDR2: KGHSH and LQKENI. This CDR3 is 14 amino acids long. Trimming took 6 bases from V and 3 from J, leaving 15 bases between them. The rearrangement joins TRBV18 to TRBJ2-7, with D possibly TRBD1 on 6 matching bases. This receptor was taken from a human donor in good health (CMV status not recorded). Some clones in this sample may be carry-over from other donors' samples. Here the sequenced sample was cultured PBMCs, taken from culture after CMV antigen stimulation. The CDR3 sequence: CASSRARQVYEQYF. In nucleotides, the CDR3 is TGTGCCAGCTCCCGGGCCCGACAGGTCTACGAGCAGTACTTC.